A single sample is the source of the 27 T cell receptor beta chains below, sequenced in a study of control samples from healthy donors and cancer patients. The data were produced by immunoSEQ multiplex PCR, yet TCRdb's version contains in-frame clones alone and is incomplete. The repertoire consists of 120,000 or so clones, with about nine tenths occurring once and the leading ten covering approximately 9%. Sequenced sample: blood. The receptors come from a man aged 35 to 55 in good health.

The chain couples TRBV12-5 to TRBJ1-3; D unresolved. Germline CDR1 is LGHNT and CDR2 is FRNRAP. The V end lost 0 bases, the J end lost 11 bases, and 8 bases lay between the germline ends. There are 12 residues in the CDR3. CDR3 DNA: TGTGCTAGTGGTTTGGTGGAGTCATCCATATATTTT. It codes for CASGLVESSIYF.

V usage is TRBV25-1 and J usage is TRBJ2-5; 9 bases map to TRBD2. J lost 0 bases, V lost 2 bases, and 4 bases had no gene match. CDR1 and CDR2 from the germline V gene are MGHDK and SYGVNS. The CDR3 extends over 16 amino acids. The CDR3 sequence is CASSEGSSGDQETQYF. The CDR3 DNA sequence: TGTGCCAGCAGTGAAGGGTCTAGCGGGGACCAAGAGACCCAGTACTTC.

This clone was counted once. The chain uses TRBV12-2 and TRBJ1-6. TRBV12-2 is shown as a pseudogene. The CDR3 covers 17 residues. The CDR3 protein is CASRHQREVGEGFPLHF. The CDR3 bases are TGTGCAAGTCGCCATCAGAGGGAGGTAGGCGAAGGGTTTCCCCTCCACTTT.

This clone was found once. The V call is TRBV27, the J call TRBJ1-3; no clear D gene. The CDR3 sequence is 16 residues long. Germline-derived CDR1 and CDR2 are MNHEY and SMNVEV (reference sequence). Between the trimmed V and J ends, which lost 4 bases and 0 bases, there was a span of 13 bases. The CDR3 coding sequence is TGTGCCAGCAGTTCATATCCACCGAGCTCTGGAAACACCATATATTTT. This translates into CASSSYPPSSGNTIYF.

The CDR3 nucleotides are TGCAGCGTTGAAGTCCCCGACAGGGCCACCGGGGAGCTGTTTTTT. Encoded protein: CSVEVPDRATGELFF. This rearrangement joins TRBV29-1 to TRBJ2-2; 7 bases fit TRBD1. V was pared by 1 base and J by 4 bases, with 6 bases of the junction left unmatched. Germline values: CDR1 SQVTM, CDR2 ANQGSEA. The CDR3 spans 15 residues.

The V gene is TRBV10-3, the J gene TRBJ1-1; 7 positions match TRBD1. Trimming took 0 bases from V and 0 from J; bases not matched to a gene: 1. This CDR3 contains 15 residues. Germline loops: CDR1 ENHRY, CDR2 SYGVKD. This CDR3 reads CAISESTGLNTEAFF. The CDR3, as DNA: TGTGCCATCAGTGAGTCGACAGGGTTGAACACTGAAGCTTTCTTT.

The CDR3 sequence: CSARNRAGYTF. The DNA of the CDR3 is TGCAGTGCTAGAAACAGGGCTGGCTACACCTTC. The chain joins TRBV20-1 to TRBJ1-2; TRBD1 is a possible D gene (6 bases). Germline CDR1 is DFQATT and CDR2 is SNEGSKA (reference sequence). This CDR3 region has 11 residues. Trimming took off 2 bases at V and 7 bases at J, with 8 bases between the two ends.

V usage is TRBV6-2 or TRBV6-3 and J usage is TRBJ1-5; possible D gene TRBD1, 6 bases. The CDR3 totals 16 residues. The germline CDR1 and CDR2 sequences are MNHEY and SVGEGT. The germline V and J ends were trimmed by 1 base and 0 bases, with 10 bases remaining between them. The chain's CDR3 is CASSYYRDTSNQPQHF. The CDR3 nucleotides read TGTGCCAGCAGTTACTACAGGGACACTAGCAATCAGCCCCAGCATTTT.

The rearrangement links TRBV7-7 to TRBJ2-7; TRBD1 is a possible D gene (6 bases). The CDR3 is made up of 15 amino acids. Per the germline V gene, CDR1 is SSHAT and CDR2 is FNYEAQ (reference sequence). The V end was cut by 3 bases, the J end by 3 bases, with 15 bases between. The DNA for the CDR3 is TGTGCCAGCAGCTTCAGCGCAGGGACAATCTACGAGCAGTACTTC. It encodes CASSFSAGTIYEQYF.

V and J are TRBV7-3 and TRBJ2-3; 9 bases align to TRBD2. With 1 base clipped from V and 2 bases from J, the junction kept 13 bases outside the gene matches. CDR3 length: 19 amino acids. Germline CDR1 reads SGHTA; CDR2 reads FQGTGA. CDR3 nucleotide sequence: TGTGCCAGCAGCTTAAGGGTCCGGGTAGCGGGGGAGAACACAGATACGCAGTATTTT. It translates to CASSLRVRVAGENTDTQYF. Full variable domain (remainder filled in from reference TRBV7-3 and TRBJ2-3): GAGVSQTPSNKVTEKGKYVELRCDPISGHTALYWYRQSLGQGPEFLIYFQGTGAADDSGLPNDRFFAVRPEGSVSTLKIQRTERGDSAVYLCASSLRVRVAGENTDTQYFGPGTRLTVL.

This rearrangement joins TRBV12-3 or TRBV12-4 to TRBJ2-2; D call uncertain. With 2 bases removed from V and 8 bases from J, the gap between germline ends came to 9 bases. The CDR3 spans 13 residues. CDR3 DNA sequence: TGTGCCAGCAGTTTACATTTCACTGGGGAGCTGTTTTTT. Its protein product is CASSLHFTGELFF.

A few counts support this clone. V is TRBV27 and J is TRBJ1-6, with D maybe TRBD1 (6 bases). With 0 bases removed from V and 8 bases from J, the gap between germline ends came to 14 bases. CDR1 MNHEY and CDR2 SMNVEV come from the germline V gene (reference sequence). The CDR3 loop spans 16 amino acids. CDR3 region: CASSLSNGQFHSPLHF. The CDR3 DNA follows: TGTGCCAGCAGTTTATCTAATGGACAGTTCCATTCACCCCTCCACTTT.

The chain joins TRBV9 to TRBJ2-6; D might be TRBD2 (6 bases). Between the trimmed V and J ends, which lost 2 bases and 10 bases, there was a span of 19 bases. CDR1 SGDLS and CDR2 YYNGEE come from the germline V gene. This CDR3 comprises 16 residues. The CDR3 DNA follows: TGTGCCAGCAGCGTTCGGGGGTTTGGGGACCCTAACGTCCTGACTTTC. It codes for CASSVRGFGDPNVLTF.

The chain links TRBV11-2 to TRBJ1-5; no definite D call. V lost 5 bases, J lost 3 bases, and 5 bases lay in between. There are 12 residues in the CDR3. Looked up from germline, CDR1 is SGHAT and CDR2 is FQNNGV. The CDR3 is CASSGLNQPQHF. The CDR3 region has the DNA TGTGCCAGCAGCGGTCTCAATCAGCCCCAGCATTTT.

This clone was seen once. The CDR3 here is CASRPTLNYGYTF. For the CDR3, the DNA is TGTGCCAGCAGACCGACACTCAACTATGGCTACACCTTC. The rearrangement joins TRBV25-1 to TRBJ1-2; D not resolved. Per germline, CDR1 MGHDK and CDR2 SYGVNS. The CDR3 consists of 13 residues. The V end lost 6 bases, the J end lost 2 bases, and 10 bases lay between the germline ends.

V is TRBV11-3 and J is TRBJ2-7; 12 bases agree with TRBD1. Germline CDR1 reads SGHNT; CDR2 reads YENEEA. The CDR3 covers 17 residues. J lost 5 bases, V lost 5 bases, and 13 bases had no gene match. In nucleotides, the CDR3 is TGTGCCAGCAGCACTAGAAGGGGACAGGGGGCGTTCCACGAGCAGTACTTC. Amino acid sequence: CASSTRRGQGAFHEQYF.

V is TRBV7-9 and J is TRBJ2-1, with 10 positions matching TRBD2. The CDR3 is 15 residues long. The ends lost 2 bases at V and 7 bases at J; junction bases unmatched: 5. Germline V gene sequence: CDR1 SEHNR, CDR2 FQNEAQ (reference sequence). The CDR3 here is CASSLIAGGLNEQFF. CDR3 sequence (DNA): TGTGCCAGCAGCTTAATAGCGGGGGGTTTGAATGAGCAGTTCTTC.

The V call is TRBV9, the J call TRBJ2-1; the match to TRBD2 covers 8 bases. The CDR3 has 15 amino acids. The V and J ends lost 3 bases and 4 bases, in that order; junction bases with no gene match: 6. Germline CDR1 reads SGDLS; CDR2 reads YYNGEE. DNA for the CDR3: TGTGCCAGCAGCGGTCGGGGGGGCTCGTACAATGAGCAGTTCTTC. It encodes CASSGRGGSYNEQFF. The entire variable domain, with the rest obtained from reference TRBV9 and TRBJ2-1, is as follows: DSGVTQTPKHLITATGQRVTLRCSPRSGDLSVYWYQQSLDQGLQFLIQYYNGEERAKGNILERFSAQQFPDLHSELNLSSLELGDSALYFCASSGRGGSYNEQFFGPGTRLTVL.

The chain carries TRBV27 and TRBJ1-1; the D is unclear. The CDR3 covers 13 residues. The V gene's germline CDR1 is MNHEY and CDR2 SMNVEV (reference sequence). V lost 4 bases and J 3 bases, leaving 9 bases between the germline ends. The CDR3 protein is CASSYGRYTEAFF. The DNA for the CDR3 is TGTGCCAGCAGTTACGGACGGTACACTGAAGCTTTCTTT.

The V gene is TRBV3-1 (or the pseudogene TRBV3-2), the J gene TRBJ2-5, with D perhaps given as TRBD1 or TRBD2 (6 bases each). The CDR3 has 18 residues. Germline V gene data show CDR1 as LGHDT and CDR2 as YNNKEL (reference sequence). V lost 7 bases to trimming and J lost 1 base, with 25 bases between them. The CDR3 sequence: CASKRESGALRFQETQYF. The CDR3 DNA sequence: TGTGCCAGCAAGAGGGAATCGGGGGCCCTCCGGTTCCAAGAGACCCAGTACTTC.

The chain carries TRBV5-1 and TRBJ1-2; D possibly corresponds to TRBD1 (6 bases). The germline V gene has CDR1 SGHRS and CDR2 YFSETQ. CDR3 length: 14 residues. Trimming took off 0 bases at V and 2 bases at J, with 8 bases between the two ends. The CDR3 DNA sequence: TGCGCCAGCAGCTTGGCGGGACACAACTATGGCTACACCTTC. It encodes CASSLAGHNYGYTF.

This sequence joins TRBV7-9 and TRBJ1-2; D possibly corresponds to TRBD1 (5 bases). Germline V gene data show CDR1 as SEHNR and CDR2 as FQNEAQ (reference sequence). The CDR3 is 12 amino acids. Trimming shortened V by 5 bases and J by 7 bases, and 11 bases separated the two germline ends. The CDR3 protein is CASSVAGSGYTF. The CDR3 DNA reads as TGTGCCAGCAGCGTCGCAGGGAGTGGCTACACCTTC.

V and J are TRBV7-9 and TRBJ1-2; D uncertain. Germline values: CDR1 SEHNR, CDR2 FQNEAQ (reference sequence). This CDR3 contains 13 residues. Trimming removed 0 bases at V and 3 bases at J, with 5 bases between. For the CDR3, the DNA is TGTGCCAGCAGCTTAGCCGGGGACTATGGCTACACCTTC. Its translation is CASSLAGDYGYTF.

The chain recombines TRBV5-6 with TRBJ2-4, with TRBD1 identical over 10 bases. This CDR3 is built from 16 residues. J gave up 0 bases and V 6 bases, and 6 bases lay outside the gene matches. Germline values: CDR1 SGHDT, CDR2 YYEEEE. The CDR3 is CASNRDRGLAKNIQYF. The CDR3 DNA follows: TGTGCCAGCAACCGGGACAGGGGTTTAGCCAAAAACATTCAGTACTTC. Combining the CDR3 with reference TRBV5-6 and TRBJ2-4 gives the whole variable domain DAGVTQSPTHLIKTRGQQVTLRCSPKSGHDTVSWYQQALGQGPQFIFQYYEEEERQRGNFPDRFSGHQFPNYSSELNVNALLLGDSALYLCASNRDRGLAKNIQYFGAGTRLSVL.

The rearrangement joins TRBV9 to TRBJ2-1, with 9 bases matching TRBD2. The CDR3 consists of 19 residues. The junction had 12 bases not matched to a gene; V was cut back by 0 bases and J by 2 bases. Germline V CDR1 and CDR2: SGDLS, YYNGEE. This CDR3 reads CASSVGSKRAGGTYNEQFF. For the CDR3, the DNA is TGTGCCAGCAGCGTAGGATCTAAGAGGGCGGGGGGGACCTACAATGAGCAGTTCTTC.

The rearrangement uses TRBV30 and TRBJ1-1; tentative D call: TRBD1 (5 bases). V was pared by 3 bases and J by 10 bases, with 21 bases between. Germline CDR1 reads GTSNPN; CDR2 reads SVGIG (reference sequence). The CDR3 contains 14 residues. CDR3 DNA: TGTGCCTGGAGCCTGTGGGGGGGGGATTATAGAGCTTTCTTT. Translating gives CAWSLWGGDYRAFF.

This chain joins TRBV18 and TRBJ2-7; tentative D call: TRBD1 (6 bases). Germline V gives CDR1 KGHSH, CDR2 LQKENI. Deletions cut 3 bases from V and 1 base from J, with 10 bases between. This CDR3 is built from 14 residues. Written as DNA, the CDR3 is TGTGCCAGCTCACCCATGGACAGATCCTACGAGCAGTACTTC. The encoded protein is CASSPMDRSYEQYF.